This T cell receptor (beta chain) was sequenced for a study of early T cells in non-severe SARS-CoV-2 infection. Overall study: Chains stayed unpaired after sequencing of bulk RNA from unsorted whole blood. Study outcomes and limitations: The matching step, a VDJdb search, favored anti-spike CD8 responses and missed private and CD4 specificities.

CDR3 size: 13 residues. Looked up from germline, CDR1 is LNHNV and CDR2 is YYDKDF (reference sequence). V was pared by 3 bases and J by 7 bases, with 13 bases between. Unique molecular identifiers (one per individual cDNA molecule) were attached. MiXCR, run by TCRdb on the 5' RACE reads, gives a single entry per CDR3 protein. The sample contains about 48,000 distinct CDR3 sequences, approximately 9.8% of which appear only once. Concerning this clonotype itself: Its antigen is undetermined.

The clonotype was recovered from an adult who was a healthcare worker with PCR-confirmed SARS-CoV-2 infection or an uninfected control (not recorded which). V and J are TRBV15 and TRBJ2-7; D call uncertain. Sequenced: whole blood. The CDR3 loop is CATSRNSVREQYF. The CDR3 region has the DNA TGTGCCACCAGCAGGAACAGTGTCAGGGAGCAGTACTTC.